The entry below gives a single T cell receptor (beta chain) sequence along with its context. Its antigen remains unknown. TCRdb reanalysed the RT-PCR reads using MiXCR and keeps one entry per CDR3 protein. The top ten hold 10% to 15% of the sample, which has 500,000 to 600,000 distinct CDR3 sequences, under 15% seen once. J gave up 5 bases and V 2 bases, and 9 bases lay outside the gene matches. Germline assignment: CDR1 MDHEN and CDR2 SYDVKM. This CDR3 has 17 residues. The record originates from a study of response to subunit inactivated influenza vaccine. Study outcomes and limitations: Authors suggested that a seasonal influenza vaccination recruits few new T cells each time.

Here the sequenced sample was PBMCs from blood, taken roughly 6 weeks after vaccination. The rearrangement joins TRBV28 to TRBJ2-3; 11 nucleotides agree with TRBD1. The sequence was obtained from a man aged 45 to 65 who received an inactivated influenza vaccine. As DNA, the CDR3 is TGTGCCAGCAGTTTACTCGCTGGGACAGGGGGACTAGATACGCAGTATTTT. This translates into CASSLLAGTGGLDTQYF.